Listed below are T cell receptor beta chains from one sample, sequenced in a study of shared clonotypes between healthy human individuals. Clones were read by immunoSEQ multiplex PCR, and TCRdb kept only the in-frame ones, dropping some. Among a few million clones listed, approximately 93% were seen once. What was sequenced was naive CD4+ T cells from PBMCs. These receptors originate from a young man in good health. Some clones in this sample may be carry-over from other donors' samples. CDR3s include the opening cysteine and the closing phenylalanine or tryptophan. A D gene is named only where the DNA matches it firmly. Not every row has a clone size; where given, it reads once, few, many or a size class.

j_gene: TRBJ1-1; abundance: once; v_gene: TRBV18; d_gene: -; CDR3nt: TGTGCCAGCTCACCATCCGCAGGGAACACTGAAGCTTTCTTT; CDR3aa: CASSPSAGNTEAFF
j_gene: TRBJ1-1; abundance: -; v_gene: TRBV5-6; d_gene: -; CDR3nt: TGTGCCAGCAGCCGAGGACAGTCAATGAACACTGAAGCTTTCTTT; CDR3aa: CASSRGQSMNTEAFF
j_gene: TRBJ2-1; abundance: -; v_gene: TRBV28; d_gene: -; CDR3nt: TGTGCCAGCAGTTTTTCTTCGGCAAGGATAAACAATGAGCAGTTCTTC; CDR3aa: CASSFSSARINNEQFF
j_gene: TRBJ2-7; abundance: -; v_gene: TRBV28; d_gene: TRBD1; CDR3nt: TGTGCCAGCAGGAGGACAGGGACCTACGAGCAGTACTTC; CDR3aa: CASRRTGTYEQYF
j_gene: TRBJ2-2; abundance: -; v_gene: TRBV7-2; d_gene: -; CDR3nt: TGTGCCAGCAGCTTAGGACAGGCCTACACCGGGGAGCTGTTTTTT; CDR3aa: CASSLGQAYTGELFF
j_gene: TRBJ2-7; abundance: -; v_gene: TRBV7-9; d_gene: -; CDR3nt: TGTGCCAGCAGCCCCAGTGAACAGCAGTACTTC; CDR3aa: CASSPSEQQYF
j_gene: TRBJ1-5; abundance: -; v_gene: TRBV5-1; d_gene: TRBD1; CDR3nt: TGCGCCAGCAGATCTGGACAGGGGCAACCCCAGCATTTT; CDR3aa: CASRSGQGQPQHF
j_gene: TRBJ2-1; abundance: -; v_gene: TRBV19; d_gene: -; CDR3nt: TGTGCCAGTAGTTTCCGAGGGGCGGGAAACAATGAGCAGTTCTTC; CDR3aa: CASSFRGAGNNEQFF
j_gene: TRBJ1-2; abundance: -; v_gene: TRBV7-9; d_gene: TRBD1; CDR3nt: TGTGCCAGCACCCTAGGACAGGGGTTAGGATATGGCTACACCTTC; CDR3aa: CASTLGQGLGYGYTF
j_gene: TRBJ2-7; abundance: -; v_gene: TRBV10-3; d_gene: TRBD2; CDR3nt: TGTGCCATCAGTGAGGGACTAGCGGTTGCCTACGAGCAGTACTTC; CDR3aa: CAISEGLAVAYEQYF
j_gene: TRBJ1-5; abundance: -; v_gene: TRBV6-4; d_gene: -; CDR3nt: TGTGCCAGCAGTGAGCAGGGTGGCAATCAGCCCCAGCATTTT; CDR3aa: CASSEQGGNQPQHF
j_gene: TRBJ2-1; abundance: -; v_gene: TRBV11-1; d_gene: TRBD2; CDR3nt: TGTGCCAGCAGCCCAAGACTAGCGGGAGGTTTTGGTGAGCAGTTCTTC; CDR3aa: CASSPRLAGGFGEQFF
j_gene: TRBJ2-2; abundance: -; v_gene: TRBV5-1; d_gene: -; CDR3nt: TGCGCCAGCAGCTTAAGTTGGGGACCCACGAACACCGGGGAGCTGTTTTTT; CDR3aa: CASSLSWGPTNTGELFF
j_gene: TRBJ2-7; abundance: once; v_gene: TRBV4-2; d_gene: -; CDR3nt: TGTGCCAGCAGCCAAGTGGGGGAAGGGCTGCCTTTCGAGCAGTACTTC; CDR3aa: CASSQVGEGLPFEQYF
j_gene: TRBJ1-1; abundance: -; v_gene: TRBV5-4; d_gene: -; CDR3nt: TGTGCCAGCAGCTTGGAACACACTGAAGCTTTCTTT; CDR3aa: CASSLEHTEAFF
j_gene: TRBJ2-7; abundance: -; v_gene: TRBV28; d_gene: -; CDR3nt: TGTGCCAGCAGACGCTGGGGTGGGGAGCAGTACTTC; CDR3aa: CASRRWGGEQYF
j_gene: TRBJ2-5; abundance: -; v_gene: TRBV2; d_gene: -; CDR3nt: TGTGCCAGCAGGAACCGGGACTTGAGGCAAGAGACCCAGTACTTC; CDR3aa: CASRNRDLRQETQYF
j_gene: TRBJ1-2; abundance: -; v_gene: TRBV4-1; d_gene: -; CDR3nt: TGCGCCAGCAGCCAAAATCCCGGGATTAACTATGGCTACACCTTC; CDR3aa: CASSQNPGINYGYTF
j_gene: TRBJ2-3; abundance: once; v_gene: TRBV28; d_gene: -; CDR3nt: TGTGCCAGCAGTCCCTGGACGGAATCGAGCACAGATACGCAGTATTTT; CDR3aa: CASSPWTESSTDTQYF
j_gene: TRBJ2-2; abundance: -; v_gene: TRBV5-4; d_gene: -; CDR3nt: TGTGCCAGCAGCTTGGGGCTTTCCCTGAACACCGGGGAGCTGTTTTTT; CDR3aa: CASSLGLSLNTGELFF
j_gene: TRBJ1-5; abundance: -; v_gene: TRBV19; d_gene: -; CDR3nt: TGTGCCAGTAGTTACCCCGGTCCCAATCAGCCCCAGCATTTT; CDR3aa: CASSYPGPNQPQHF
j_gene: TRBJ1-2; abundance: -; v_gene: TRBV5-1; d_gene: TRBD1; CDR3nt: TGCGCCAGCAGCCTGGAACCCGGGACAGCTTATGGCTACACCTTC; CDR3aa: CASSLEPGTAYGYTF
j_gene: TRBJ2-3; abundance: -; v_gene: TRBV5-1; d_gene: TRBD2; CDR3nt: TGCGCCAGCAGCTTGTCGATAGCGGGAGTAACCCCAGATACGCAGTATTTT; CDR3aa: CASSLSIAGVTPDTQYF
j_gene: TRBJ2-7; abundance: -; v_gene: TRBV5-4; d_gene: -; CDR3nt: TGTGCCAGCAGCTTGGCCGGAGCGGGCACGACCTACGAGCAGTACTTC; CDR3aa: CASSLAGAGTTYEQYF
j_gene: TRBJ2-3; abundance: -; v_gene: TRBV7-3; d_gene: TRBD2; CDR3nt: TGTGCCAGCAGCTTATATCGGCGGGAGGACACAGATACGCAGTATTTT; CDR3aa: CASSLYRREDTDTQYF
j_gene: TRBJ2-7; abundance: -; v_gene: TRBV28; d_gene: TRBD1; CDR3nt: TGTGCCAGCAGGGCGGCCGGGACAGGGCTCTACGAGCAGTACTTC; CDR3aa: CASRAAGTGLYEQYF
j_gene: TRBJ2-1; abundance: once; v_gene: TRBV28; d_gene: -; CDR3nt: TGTGCCAGCAGTTTATTCCAGGACAATGAGCAGTTCTTC; CDR3aa: CASSLFQDNEQFF
j_gene: TRBJ1-5; abundance: -; v_gene: TRBV5-5; d_gene: -; CDR3nt: TGTGCCAGCAGCTTGGAACCAGCTATCAGCAATCAGCCCCAGCATTTT; CDR3aa: CASSLEPAISNQPQHF
j_gene: TRBJ2-2; abundance: few; v_gene: TRBV7-2; d_gene: TRBD1; CDR3nt: TGTGCCAGCAGCAGGCGGACAGGGGAGAACACCGGGGAGCTGTTTTTT; CDR3aa: CASSRRTGENTGELFF
j_gene: TRBJ2-7; abundance: -; v_gene: TRBV7-9; d_gene: -; CDR3nt: TGTGCCAGCAGCACCCGGAACTACGAGCAGTACTTC; CDR3aa: CASSTRNYEQYF
j_gene: TRBJ1-1; abundance: -; v_gene: TRBV28; d_gene: -; CDR3nt: TGTGCCAGTACCAAAAAGTTTGGCGACCCTGAAGCTTTCTTT; CDR3aa: CASTKKFGDPEAFF
j_gene: TRBJ2-7; abundance: -; v_gene: TRBV7-2; d_gene: -; CDR3nt: TGTGCCAGCAGCCAGACACGGACAGCCTACGAGCAGTACTTC; CDR3aa: CASSQTRTAYEQYF
j_gene: TRBJ2-7; abundance: -; v_gene: TRBV2; d_gene: -; CDR3nt: TGTGCCAGTTGTCAGGAACCCTACGAGCAGTACTTC; CDR3aa: CASCQEPYEQYF
j_gene: TRBJ1-3; abundance: -; v_gene: TRBV6-1; d_gene: -; CDR3nt: TGTGCCAGCAGTCCGCCTGCCCCCTCGTACACCATATATTTT; CDR3aa: CASSPPAPSYTIYF
j_gene: TRBJ2-1; abundance: -; v_gene: TRBV2; d_gene: TRBD2; CDR3nt: TGTGCCAGCAGACACGGGACTAGCGGGACCGGGCGGTTCGGTGAGCAGTTCTTC; CDR3aa: CASRHGTSGTGRFGEQFF